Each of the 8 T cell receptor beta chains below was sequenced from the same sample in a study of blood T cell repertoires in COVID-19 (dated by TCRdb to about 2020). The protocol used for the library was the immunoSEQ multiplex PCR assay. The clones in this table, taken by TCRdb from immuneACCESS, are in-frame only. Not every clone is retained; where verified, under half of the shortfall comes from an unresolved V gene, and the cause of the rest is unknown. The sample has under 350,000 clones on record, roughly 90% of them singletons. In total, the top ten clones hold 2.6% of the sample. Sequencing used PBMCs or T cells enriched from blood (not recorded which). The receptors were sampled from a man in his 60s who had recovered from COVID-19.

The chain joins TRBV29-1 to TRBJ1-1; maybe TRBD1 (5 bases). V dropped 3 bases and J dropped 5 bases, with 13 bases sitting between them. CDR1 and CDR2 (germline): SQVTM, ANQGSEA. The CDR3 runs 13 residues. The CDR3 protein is CSVDNYPGTEAFF. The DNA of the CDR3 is TGCAGCGTTGATAATTATCCAGGGACTGAAGCTTTCTTT.

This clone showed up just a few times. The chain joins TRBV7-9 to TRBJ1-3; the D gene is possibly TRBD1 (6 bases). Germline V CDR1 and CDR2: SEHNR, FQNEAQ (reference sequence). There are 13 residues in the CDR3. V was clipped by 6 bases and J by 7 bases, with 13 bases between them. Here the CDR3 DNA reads TGTGCCAGCAGTCCAGGGGAAGGGAACACCATATATTTT. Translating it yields CASSPGEGNTIYF.

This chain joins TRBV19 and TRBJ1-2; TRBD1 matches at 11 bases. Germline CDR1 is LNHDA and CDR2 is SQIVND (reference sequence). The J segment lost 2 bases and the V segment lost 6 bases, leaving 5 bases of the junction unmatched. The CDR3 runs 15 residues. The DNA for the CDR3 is TGTGCCAGTAGGGAAAGGGACAGGGGGAACTATGGCTACACCTTC. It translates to CASRERDRGNYGYTF.

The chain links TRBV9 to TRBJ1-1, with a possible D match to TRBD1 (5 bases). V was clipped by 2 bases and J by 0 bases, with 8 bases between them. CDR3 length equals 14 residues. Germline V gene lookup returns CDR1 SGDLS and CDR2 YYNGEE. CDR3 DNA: TGTGCCAGCAGCGTGGAGGGGATGAACACTGAAGCTTTCTTT. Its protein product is CASSVEGMNTEAFF. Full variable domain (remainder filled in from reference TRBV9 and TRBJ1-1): DSGVTQTPKHLITATGQRVTLRCSPRSGDLSVYWYQQSLDQGLQFLIQYYNGEERAKGNILERFSAQQFPDLHSELNLSSLELGDSALYFCASSVEGMNTEAFFGQGTRLTVV.

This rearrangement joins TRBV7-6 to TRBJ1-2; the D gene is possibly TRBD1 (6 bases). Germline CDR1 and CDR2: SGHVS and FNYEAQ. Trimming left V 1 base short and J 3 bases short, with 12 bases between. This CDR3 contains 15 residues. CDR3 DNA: TGTGCCAGCAGCTTAGACGCACAGGGAGACTATGGCTACACCTTC. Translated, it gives CASSLDAQGDYGYTF.

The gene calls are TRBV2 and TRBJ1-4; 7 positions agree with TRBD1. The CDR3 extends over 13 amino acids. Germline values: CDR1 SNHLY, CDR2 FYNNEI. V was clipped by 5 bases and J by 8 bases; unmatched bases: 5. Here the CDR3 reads CASSPGQNEKLFF. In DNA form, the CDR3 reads TGTGCCAGCAGTCCGGGACAGAACGAAAAACTGTTTTTT.

The CDR3 DNA follows: TGTGCCAGCAGCTCGGGACATCCCGAGCAGTACTTC. Translated, it gives CASSSGHPEQYF. The chain links TRBV7-9 to TRBJ2-7; tentative D call: TRBD1 (6 bases). CDR3 length: 12 residues. Germline V lookup: CDR1 SEHNR, CDR2 FQNEAQ (reference sequence). Deletions cut 4 bases from V and 6 bases from J, with 10 bases between. Together with reference TRBV7-9 and TRBJ2-7, the CDR3 gives the full variable domain: DTGVSQNPRHKITKRGQNVTFRCDPISEHNRLYWYRQTLGQGPEFLTYFQNEAQLEKSRLLSDRFSAERPKGSFSTLEIQRTEQGDSAMYLCASSSGHPEQYFGPGTRLTVT.

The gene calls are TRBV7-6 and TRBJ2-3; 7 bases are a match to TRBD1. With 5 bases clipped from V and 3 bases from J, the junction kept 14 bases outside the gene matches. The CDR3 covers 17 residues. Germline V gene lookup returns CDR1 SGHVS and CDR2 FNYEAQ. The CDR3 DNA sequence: TGTGCCAGCAGCACCTCACGCCGACAGGGTGAAACAGATACGCAGTATTTT. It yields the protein CASSTSRRQGETDTQYF.